The 23 T cell receptor beta chains reported below all come from one sample, sequenced in a study of T cell responses to AZD1222 COVID-19 vaccine. Profiling relied on immunoSEQ multiplex PCR, and the TCRdb table lists in-frame clones only, not all of them. Of more than 120,000 clones listed, under 90% were seen once; the top ten hold approximately 1.6%. The material sequenced was peripheral blood, taken 28 days after the second AZD1222 dose. The source is an adult who received the AZD1222 COVID-19 vaccine.

The CDR3 nucleotides are TGTGCCAGCAGCACTGGACACCGAGTCTCCTACGAGCAGTACTTC. Translated: CASSTGHRVSYEQYF. The chain has TRBV5-6 and TRBJ2-7; D is possibly TRBD1 (5 bases). The CDR3 is made up of 15 amino acids. The germline V and J ends were trimmed by 4 bases and 0 bases, with 14 bases remaining between them. Germline V gene data show CDR1 as SGHDT and CDR2 as YYEEEE.

V and J are TRBV5-6 and TRBJ1-2; the D is unclear. In germline, CDR1 is SGHDT, CDR2 YYEEEE. There are 16 residues in the CDR3. Trimming took 6 bases from V and 0 from J, leaving 18 bases between them. The CDR3 loop is CASTNPLWPSNYGYTF. Here the CDR3 DNA reads TGTGCCAGCACCAATCCCCTCTGGCCCTCTAACTATGGCTACACCTTC.

The chain joins TRBV2 to TRBJ1-5; D unclear. Germline CDR1 reads SNHLY; CDR2 reads FYNNEI. This CDR3 spans 13 amino acids. V was clipped by 6 bases and J by 5 bases, with 11 bases between them. The CDR3 nucleotides are TGTGCCAGCAGGCGTATCAGAGATCAGCCCCAGCATTTT. As protein: CASRRIRDQPQHF. The whole variable domain, filled in from reference TRBV2 and TRBJ1-5, reads EPEVTQTPSHQVTQMGQEVILRCVPISNHLYFYWYRQILGQKVEFLVSFYNNEISEKSEIFDDQFSVERPDGSNFTLKIRSTKLEDSAMYFCASRRIRDQPQHFGDGTRLSIL.

The CDR3 protein is CASSSTSGRGDNEQFF. The CDR3 region has the DNA TGTGCCAGCAGTTCCACTAGCGGGAGGGGGGACAATGAGCAGTTCTTC. The V gene is TRBV28, the J gene TRBJ2-1; 13 bases align to TRBD2. Germline V gene lookup returns CDR1 MDHEN and CDR2 SYDVKM. With 4 bases clipped from V and 5 bases from J, the junction kept 5 bases outside the gene matches. This CDR3 has 16 residues.

The chain uses TRBV21-1 and TRBJ1-6. TRBV21-1 is deemed a pseudogene. The CDR3 has 16 residues. The CDR3 DNA is TGTGCCAGCAGCAAAGCCGGACGATCCTATAATTCACCCCTCCACTTT. Protein product: CASSKAGRSYNSPLHF.

The V call is TRBV5-4, the J call TRBJ2-1; 8 nucleotides match TRBD2. V trimming: 4 bases; J trimming: 5 bases; junction bases outside the gene matches: 8. This CDR3 is 15 amino acids long. Germline assignment: CDR1 SGHNT and CDR2 YYREEE (reference sequence). The CDR3 is CASSPGGRSNNEQFF. The CDR3 nucleotides are TGTGCCAGCAGCCCGGGCGGGAGGTCCAACAATGAGCAGTTCTTC.

The CDR3 nucleotides are TGTGCCAGCACCCTTAACAGGGGGTTAACCTACGAGCAGTACTTC. It is translated as CASTLNRGLTYEQYF. The rearrangement links TRBV28 to TRBJ2-7, with TRBD1 identical over 8 bases. Germline V CDR1 and CDR2: MDHEN, SYDVKM. J was trimmed by 2 bases and V by 7 bases; bases with no gene match: 10. There are 15 residues in the CDR3.

The V gene is TRBV5-1, the J gene TRBJ1-1, with 12 nucleotides matching TRBD1. The V segment lost 4 bases and the J segment 0 bases; nucleotides outside the gene matches: 4. CDR1 and CDR2 (germline): SGHRS, YFSETQ. The CDR3 covers 16 residues. The CDR3 coding sequence is TGCGCCAGCAGCCCGGGACAGGGGGCTATGAACACTGAAGCTTTCTTT. Its translation is CASSPGQGAMNTEAFF.

V and J are TRBV25-1 and TRBJ2-2; possibly TRBD2 for D (5 bases). V was clipped by 2 bases and J by 5 bases, with 12 bases between them. Germline V gene data show CDR1 as MGHDK and CDR2 as SYGVNS. The CDR3 loop spans 15 amino acids. CDR3 nucleotides: TGTGCCAGCAGTGAAAGTTGGGGAGCGACCGGGGAGCTGTTTTTT. It translates to CASSESWGATGELFF.

J is TRBJ1-4 and V is TRBV6-1, with 8 nucleotides matching TRBD1. This CDR3 comprises 18 residues. CDR1 is MNHNS, CDR2 SASEGT, per germline. The trim removed 4 bases at V and 7 bases at J, leaving 17 bases unmatched. The CDR3 protein is CASSVRPGTGNRGEKLFF. CDR3 sequence (DNA): TGTGCCAGCAGTGTTCGTCCCGGGACAGGAAACAGGGGTGAAAAACTGTTTTTT.

Regarding this clone: As the CDR3 is not closed by the conserved phenylalanine or tryptophan, this likely results from a read error. The DNA is omitted, as the CDR3 cannot be located on it reliably, and the CDR3 follows TCRdb's listing. The rearrangement links TRBV5-7 to TRBJ1-1; the table assigns TRBD1, which was not confirmed against the DNA. TRBV5-7 falls under the ORF class, with uncertain function. 10 amino acids form the CDR3, both terminal residues included. This chain's CDR3 is CASSLVTGSI.

The V and J genes are TRBV4-2 and TRBJ1-2; D unclear. The CDR3 runs to 15 residues. V lost 0 bases and J lost 7, with 15 bases in between. CDR1 and CDR2 from the germline V gene are LGHNA and YNFKEQ. The CDR3 loop reads CASSQDWSLNGGYTF. DNA of the CDR3: TGTGCCAGCAGCCAAGACTGGTCTCTTAACGGTGGCTACACCTTC.

This clone has just one count. This chain links TRBV7-9 with TRBJ1-1; a weak D match, TRBD1 (5 bases). Trimming took off 5 bases at V and 6 bases at J, with 16 bases between the two ends. In germline, CDR1 is SEHNR, CDR2 FQNEAQ (reference sequence). The CDR3 is 14 residues long. CDR3: CASSHTNSRAEAFF. CDR3 in DNA: TGTGCCAGCAGCCATACGAATAGCAGGGCTGAAGCTTTCTTT. The variable domain in full, completed from reference TRBV7-9 and TRBJ1-1, reads DTGVSQNPRHKITKRGQNVTFRCDPISEHNRLYWYRQTLGQGPEFLTYFQNEAQLEKSRLLSDRFSAERPKGSFSTLEIQRTEQGDSAMYLCASSHTNSRAEAFFGQGTRLTVV.

The chain carries TRBV11-2 and TRBJ1-2; unclear D gene. The CDR3 spans 15 residues. Germline-derived CDR1 and CDR2 are SGHAT and FQNNGV. V was clipped by 0 bases and J by 4 bases, with 12 bases between them. CDR3 residues: CASSLEARATYGYTF. For the CDR3, the DNA is TGTGCCAGCAGCTTAGAGGCCCGAGCTACCTATGGCTACACCTTC.

This chain joins TRBV6-6 and TRBJ1-5, with D perhaps TRBD1 (5 bases). The CDR3 covers 13 residues. The germline V gene encodes CDR1 MNHNY and CDR2 SVGAGI (reference sequence). The germline V and J ends were trimmed by 10 bases and 3 bases, with 13 bases remaining between them. The CDR3 nucleotides read TGTGCCACTGGGGGAGGATACAATCAGCCCCAGCATTTT. Translating gives CATGGGYNQPQHF.

The rearrangement uses TRBV9 and TRBJ2-1; TRBD2 aligns across 9 bases. The CDR3 consists of 16 residues. V shed 4 bases, J shed 7 bases, and the junction held 12 bases outside the gene matches. The germline V gene has CDR1 SGDLS and CDR2 YYNGEE. The CDR3 spells CASSPRPAGGWNEQFF. The CDR3, as DNA: TGTGCCAGCAGCCCCAGACCAGCGGGAGGATGGAATGAGCAGTTCTTC.

This chain links TRBV19 with TRBJ1-4; TRBD1 matches at 7 bases. V gave up 4 bases and J gave up 4 bases; unmatched junction bases: 3. Germline CDR1 LNHDA, CDR2 SQIVND (reference sequence). The CDR3 covers 14 residues. This CDR3 reads CASSTGQSNEKLFF. The CDR3 DNA is TGTGCCAGTAGTACGGGACAGAGTAATGAAAAACTGTTTTTT.

This rearrangement joins TRBV27 to TRBJ1-1; 7 positions agree with TRBD1. CDR1 is MNHEY, CDR2 SMNVEV, per germline (reference sequence). CDR3 length: 16 residues. The junction had 16 bases not matched to a gene; V was cut back by 5 bases and J by 7 bases. The CDR3 bases are TGTGCCAGCAGTAACCGGGACAGAACTATTCTCGATGAAGCTTTCTTT. This sequence encodes CASSNRDRTILDEAFF.

The chain has TRBV5-1 and TRBJ2-3, with D possibly matching TRBD1 (5 bases). The CDR3 is 14 residues long. The germline CDR1 and CDR2 sequences are SGHRS and YFSETQ. V was clipped by 3 bases and J by 5 bases, with 13 bases between them. CDR3 DNA: TGCGCCAGCAGCTCTAGTGCAGGGCGAGATACGCAGTATTTT. This sequence encodes CASSSSAGRDTQYF.

J is TRBJ1-1 and V is TRBV10-3; D is ambiguous. Germline V CDR1 and CDR2: ENHRY, SYGVKD. Between the trimmed V and J ends, which lost 2 bases and 8 bases, there was a span of 12 bases. This CDR3 has 13 amino acids. Written as DNA, the CDR3 is TGTGCCATCAGTGAGGCTAAGGTGAGAGAAGCTTTCTTT. It translates to CAISEAKVREAFF.

The V and J genes are TRBV19 and TRBJ1-1; D is unresolved. Germline lookup yields CDR1 LNHDA and CDR2 SQIVND (reference sequence). Trimming cost V 1 base and J 3 bases, with 15 bases left between them. The CDR3 is made up of 16 amino acids. CDR3 sequence reads: CASSIGAAKIDTEAFF. CDR3 nucleotides: TGTGCCAGTAGTATAGGGGCCGCCAAAATTGACACTGAAGCTTTCTTT.

The chain employs TRBV12-2 and TRBJ1-5; TRBD1, as called in the table, went unchecked against the DNA. TRBV12-2 corresponds to a pseudogene. This CDR3 comprises 15 residues. This CDR3 reads CASRQVRQTGQPQHF. CDR3 nucleotides: TGTGCAAGTCGCCAAGTTCGACAGACAGGTCAGCCCCAGCATTTT.

The chain joins TRBV6-5 to TRBJ1-1, with 9 bases matching TRBD1. CDR3 length: 13 amino acids. J lost 1 base, V lost 6 bases, and 0 bases had no gene match. In germline, CDR1 is MNHEY, CDR2 SVGAGI. This CDR3 reads CASRQGANTEAFF. The CDR3 bases are TGTGCCAGCAGACAGGGGGCGAACACTGAAGCTTTCTTT.